A single sample is the source of the 26 T cell receptor beta chains below, sequenced in a study of Graves' ophthalmopathy and Graves' hyperthyroidism. Using RNA transcripts, the TCR beta CDR3 regions were amplified. Following a first-round RT-PCR that used HTBI primers, a second-round multiplex PCR was carried out. TCRdb re-derived calls from the multiplex PCR reads in MiXCR, one entry per CDR3 protein. The table lists just over 400,000 distinct CDR3 sequences, about 21% of them singletons. The sample consisted of peripheral blood. The source of these receptors is a young woman with stable Graves' hyperthyroidism.

This clonotype was recorded many times. The V call is TRBV27, the J call TRBJ1-1; 7 nucleotides line up with TRBD1. With V trimmed by 5 bases and J by 0 bases, 15 bases remained unmatched. The CDR3 covers 18 residues. From germline, CDR1 is MNHEY and CDR2 SMNVEV (reference sequence). CDR3 sequence: CASSPLIGTENMNTEAFF. CDR3 coding DNA: TGTGCCAGCAGTCCCCTAATAGGGACAGAGAATATGAACACTGAAGCTTTCTTT.

This clonotype occurred a few times. A single base separates this from a much larger clone, so it may be a read error. The V gene is TRBV20-1, the J gene TRBJ2-2; D is perhaps TRBD1 or TRBD2 (6 bases each). Germline V lookup: CDR1 DFQATT, CDR2 SNEGSKA (reference sequence). The CDR3 contains 15 residues. The CDR3 bases are TGCAGTGCTAGAGTAGGAGGGCGGGACACCGGGGAGCTGTGTTTT. Its protein product is CSARVGGRDTGELCF.

As for this clonotype: One end of the junction does not line up with germline, which may come from a read error. The rearrangement joins TRBV4-2 to TRBJ2-4; 9 positions agree with TRBD1. From germline, CDR1 is LGHNA and CDR2 YNFKEQ. The CDR3 sequence is 18 residues long. The CDR3 nucleotides read TGTGCCAGCAGCCAAGATTACAGGGGGCGCTGGGCCAAAAACATTAAGTACTTC. This sequence encodes CASSQDYRGRWAKNIKYF.

This clonotype occurred many times. This chain uses TRBV19 with TRBJ1-1; 9 bases align to TRBD1. The CDR3 covers 14 residues. In germline, CDR1 is LNHDA, CDR2 SQIVND (reference sequence). Trimming took 5 bases from V and 4 from J; bases not matched to a gene: 5. CDR3 nucleotide sequence: TGTGCCAGTAGTTACACAGGGGGCAGCACTGAAGCTTTCTTT. Translation gives CASSYTGGSTEAFF.

The V call is TRBV4-1, the J call TRBJ1-5; D is ambiguous. The CDR3 consists of 18 residues. Trimming removed 1 base from V and 0 bases from J, with 16 bases in between. CDR1 and CDR2 from the germline V gene are MGHRA and YSYEKL. CDR3 coding DNA: TGCGCCAGCAGCCAAGGCTGGCAGGTCCCTTATAGCAATCAGCCCCAGCATTTT. It translates to CASSQGWQVPYSNQPQHF.

The table lists this clonotype with many counts. As DNA, the CDR3 is TGCAGTGCCAGGGACCCCCAAGAGACCCAGTACTTC. This codes for CSARDPQETQYF. This sequence joins TRBV20-1 and TRBJ2-5; D may be TRBD1 or TRBD2 (5 bases each). CDR3 size: 12 residues. V gave up 6 bases and J gave up 1 base, with 9 bases separating them. Germline CDR1 reads DFQATT; CDR2 reads SNEGSKA (reference sequence).

In its sample, this clonotype was seen a few times. The chain carries TRBV7-9 and TRBJ2-5; TRBD2 agrees at 9 bases. There are 14 residues in the CDR3. Germline lookup yields CDR1 SEHNR and CDR2 FQNEAQ (reference sequence). The V and J ends lost 4 bases and 14 bases, in that order; junction bases with no gene match: 14. CDR3 amino acids: CASSSPFSGSLLYF. In DNA, the CDR3 is TGTGCCAGCAGCTCACCATTTAGCGGGAGTCTATTATACTTC.

This clonotype was counted many times. V is TRBV7-8 and J is TRBJ2-7; TRBD1 matches 9 bases. CDR1 and CDR2 from the germline V gene are SGHVS and FQNEAQ. Trimming cost V 3 bases and J 4 bases; bases outside gene matches: 7. This CDR3 has 15 amino acids. The CDR3 loop reads CASSFLWTGEYEQYF. The CDR3 DNA is TGTGCCAGCAGCTTTTTGTGGACAGGGGAGTACGAGCAGTACTTC. Using reference TRBV7-8 and TRBJ2-7 for the parts outside the CDR3, the full variable domain is GAGVSQSPRYKVAKRGQDVALRCDPISGHVSLFWYQQALGQGPEFLTYFQNEAQLDKSGLPSDRFFAERPEGSVSTLKIQRTQQEDSAVYLCASSFLWTGEYEQYFGPGTRLTVT.

At least ten counts were recorded for this clonotype. The chain employs TRBV28 and TRBJ1-1; tentative D call: TRBD1 (5 bases). V was cut by 3 bases and J by 4 bases, with 9 bases left in between. The CDR3 covers 13 residues. Germline V gene sequence: CDR1 MDHEN, CDR2 SYDVKM. CDR3 sequence (DNA): TGTGCCAGCAGTTTTCGGGGGTCCACTGAAGCTTTCTTT. Residues: CASSFRGSTEAFF.

This clonotype was recorded many times. The chain couples TRBV11-2 to TRBJ2-5, with 12 bases matching TRBD2. The CDR3 has 15 residues. CDR1 is SGHAT and CDR2 is FQNNGV in the germline V gene. The junction had 12 bases not matched to a gene; V was cut back by 6 bases and J by 10 bases. CDR3: CASSLLAGGSLDQYF. As DNA, the CDR3 is TGTGCCAGCAGTCTACTAGCGGGAGGCTCCTTGGACCAGTACTTC.

This sequence joins TRBV12-3 or TRBV12-4 and TRBJ2-7; D is perhaps TRBD2 (6 bases). V lost 3 bases, J lost 6 bases, and 24 bases lay in between. There are 17 residues in the CDR3. CDR3 nucleotide sequence: TGTGCCAGCAGTTTTTCCCGCGGGACTTCTTCCCCTCGCGAGCAGTACTTC. Translating it yields CASSFSRGTSSPREQYF.

The chain carries TRBV28 and TRBJ2-5; D could derive from TRBD1 or TRBD2 (5 bases each). The germline V and J ends were trimmed by 1 base and 3 bases, with 9 bases remaining between them. Looked up from germline, CDR1 is MDHEN and CDR2 is SYDVKM. The CDR3 contains 14 residues. The CDR3 is CASSLSGAKETQYF. The CDR3 coding sequence is TGTGCCAGCAGTTTATCCGGGGCCAAAGAGACCCAGTACTTC.

This clonotype occurred many times. The chain combines TRBV29-1 with TRBJ2-7; 12 bases map to TRBD2. The CDR3 loop spans 18 amino acids. The V segment lost 3 bases and the J segment 6 bases; nucleotides outside the gene matches: 18. CDR1 is SQVTM and CDR2 is ANQGSEA in the germline V gene. The CDR3 DNA is TGCAGCGTTGACGATGTTGCTAGCGGGAGGGCCTGTGTATCCGAGCAGTACTTC. As protein: CSVDDVASGRACVSEQYF.

This clonotype has ten or more counts. The chain has TRBV6-1 and TRBJ2-7, with D perhaps matching TRBD2 (5 bases). CDR3 size: 16 residues. Germline V CDR1 and CDR2: MNHNS, SASEGT. Deletions cut 0 bases from V and 3 bases from J, with 15 bases between. The CDR3 is CASSEAPAAFLYEQYF. CDR3 coding DNA: TGTGCCAGCAGTGAAGCTCCAGCGGCATTCCTCTACGAGCAGTACTTC.

This clonotype came up a few times. One junction end does not reproduce the germline sequence, and a read error may be involved. V is TRBV7-9 and J is TRBJ2-4; 11 bases align to TRBD1. Germline V gene lookup returns CDR1 SEHNR and CDR2 FQNEAQ (reference sequence). This CDR3 contains 15 residues. The CDR3 here is CASSLELGQGDIKYF. The CDR3 DNA reads as TGTGCCAGCAGCTTAGAATTGGGACAGGGGGACATTAAGTACTTC.

J is TRBJ2-4 and V is TRBV7-9; TRBD1 might be the D (6 bases). The V end lost 5 bases, the J end lost 2 bases, and 16 bases lay between the germline ends. CDR1 SEHNR and CDR2 FQNEAQ come from the germline V gene (reference sequence). The CDR3 extends over 16 amino acids. Here the CDR3 DNA reads TGTGCCAGCAGCCCCCCCATCCGGGACACCAAAAACATTCAGTACTTC. It yields the protein CASSPPIRDTKNIQYF. The full variable domain, with the rest looked up from reference TRBV7-9 and TRBJ2-4, is DTGVSQNPRHKITKRGQNVTFRCDPISEHNRLYWYRQTLGQGPEFLTYFQNEAQLEKSRLLSDRFSAERPKGSFSTLEIQRTEQGDSAMYLCASSPPIRDTKNIQYFGAGTRLSVL.

This clonotype was detected many times. CDR3 sequence reads: CASSLAPAGDNQPQHF. The CDR3 DNA is TGCGCCAGCAGCTTGGCCCCTGCAGGGGACAATCAGCCCCAGCATTTT. V usage is TRBV5-1 and J usage is TRBJ1-5; maybe TRBD1 (6 bases). Trimming pared 0 bases from V and 3 bases from J, leaving 13 bases between. The length of the CDR3 is 16 residues. CDR1 SGHRS and CDR2 YFSETQ come from the germline V gene.

The sample holds many counts of this clonotype. The chain is built from TRBV6-5 and TRBJ1-2; D remains ambiguous. The CDR3 has 13 amino acids. V shed 5 bases and J shed 3 bases, with 10 bases lying between them. Germline CDR1 and CDR2: MNHEY and SVGAGI. CDR3 coding DNA: TGTGCCAGCAGTACGGACGGGTACTATGGCTACACCTTC. It yields the protein CASSTDGYYGYTF.

The V and J genes are TRBV2 and TRBJ2-4; tentative D call: TRBD2 (5 bases). Germline-derived CDR1 and CDR2 are SNHLY and FYNNEI. Trimming pared 5 bases from V and 0 bases from J, leaving 20 bases between. The CDR3 length is 18 residues. Here the CDR3 reads CASSQYLPPGLAKNIQYF. In DNA, the CDR3 is TGTGCCAGCAGTCAATATTTGCCGCCCGGACTAGCCAAAAACATTCAGTACTTC.

The chain recombines TRBV7-2 with TRBJ2-5, with D perhaps assigned TRBD1 or TRBD2 (5 bases each). Germline lookup yields CDR1 SGHTA and CDR2 FQGNSA. CDR3 length: 14 amino acids. Trimming took off 2 bases at V and 1 base at J, with 8 bases between the two ends. This CDR3 is CASSLIGTQETQYF. As DNA, the CDR3 is TGTGCCAGCAGCTTAATTGGGACCCAAGAGACCCAGTACTTC.

This clonotype was counted ten times or more. A much bigger clone sits one base away, suggesting this may be a read error. The chain couples TRBV6-2 or TRBV6-3 to TRBJ2-5, with D possibly called TRBD1 or TRBD2 (5 bases each). The CDR3 loop spans 14 amino acids. CDR1 is MNHEY, CDR2 SVGEGT, per germline. The chain's CDR3 is CASSYLGVQETKYF. The CDR3 nucleotides are TGTGCCAGCAGTTACTTGGGGGTCCAAGAGACCAAGTACTTC.

This clonotype came up many times. The V and J genes are TRBV6-2 or TRBV6-3 and TRBJ2-7, with TRBD2 matching over 9 bases. CDR1 and CDR2 from the germline V gene are MNHEY and SVGEGT. The V gene end was trimmed by 0 bases and the J gene end by 6 bases; junction bases not matched to a gene: 12. CDR3 size: 17 residues. CDR3 in DNA: TGTGCCAGCAGTTACTCGATGTCGGGACTAGCCATAACCGAGCAGTACTTC. Translation: CASSYSMSGLAITEQYF.

Many counts were recorded for this clonotype. The V call is TRBV2, the J call TRBJ2-7; 13 bases are shared with TRBD2. Germline V gene lookup returns CDR1 SNHLY and CDR2 FYNNEI. There are 15 residues in the CDR3. Germline trimming cut 4 bases from V and 4 bases from J; bases unmatched to any gene: 4. The CDR3 sequence is CASSALAGGPYEQYF. In nucleotides, the CDR3 is TGTGCCAGCAGTGCACTAGCGGGGGGGCCGTACGAGCAGTACTTC.

This clonotype was seen many times. The V gene is TRBV20-1, the J gene TRBJ1-2; D possibly corresponds to TRBD1 (6 bases). Trimming removed 3 bases from V and 4 bases from J, with 9 bases in between. This CDR3 has 12 amino acids. CDR1 and CDR2 (germline): DFQATT, SNEGSKA (reference sequence). The CDR3 loop reads CSASPDSYGYTF. Written as DNA, the CDR3 is TGCAGTGCTAGCCCGGACAGCTATGGCTACACCTTC.

V usage is TRBV27 and J usage is TRBJ1-1; TRBD1 agrees at 10 bases. The CDR3 extends over 21 amino acids. The J segment lost 1 base and the V segment lost 0 bases, leaving 17 bases of the junction unmatched. Germline V gene lookup returns CDR1 MNHEY and CDR2 SMNVEV (reference sequence). The CDR3 DNA reads TGTGCCAGCAGTTTATCAATATGGGCCGGGACAGGGGAAGGGGCGAACACTGAAGCTTTCTTT. Its protein is CASSLSIWAGTGEGANTEAFF.

This clonotype was seen many times. The rearrangement uses TRBV2 and TRBJ2-2; D remains unclear. This CDR3 comprises 11 residues. The V end lost 8 bases, the J end lost 1 base, and 2 bases lay between the germline ends. Germline CDR1 and CDR2: SNHLY and FYNNEI. In nucleotides, the CDR3 is TGTGCCAGCGTGAACACCGGGGAGCTGTTTTTT. Translated, it gives CASVNTGELFF.